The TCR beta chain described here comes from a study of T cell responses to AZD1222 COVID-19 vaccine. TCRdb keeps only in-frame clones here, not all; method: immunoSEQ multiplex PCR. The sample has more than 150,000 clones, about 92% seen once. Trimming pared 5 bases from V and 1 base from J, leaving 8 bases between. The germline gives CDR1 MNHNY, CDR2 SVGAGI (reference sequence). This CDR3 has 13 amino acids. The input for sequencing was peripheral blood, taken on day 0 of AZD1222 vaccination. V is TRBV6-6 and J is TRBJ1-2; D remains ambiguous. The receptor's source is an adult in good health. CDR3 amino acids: CASSPTDNYGYTF. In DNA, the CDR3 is TGTGCCAGCAGTCCGACGGATAACTATGGCTACACCTTC.